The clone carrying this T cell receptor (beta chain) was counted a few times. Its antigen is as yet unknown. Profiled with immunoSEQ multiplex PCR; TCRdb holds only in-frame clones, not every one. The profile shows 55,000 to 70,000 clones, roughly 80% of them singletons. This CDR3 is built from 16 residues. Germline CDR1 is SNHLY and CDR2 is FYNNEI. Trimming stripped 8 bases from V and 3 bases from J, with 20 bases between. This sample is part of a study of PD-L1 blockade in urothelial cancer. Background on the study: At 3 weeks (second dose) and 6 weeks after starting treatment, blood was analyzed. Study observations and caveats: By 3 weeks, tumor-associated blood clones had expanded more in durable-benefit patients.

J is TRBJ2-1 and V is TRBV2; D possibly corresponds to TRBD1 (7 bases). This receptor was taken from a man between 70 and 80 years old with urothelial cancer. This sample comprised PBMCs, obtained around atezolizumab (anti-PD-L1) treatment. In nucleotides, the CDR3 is TGTGCCAGCGGGGGCGGAGGGACAGATCACTACAATGAGCAGTTCTTC. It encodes CASGGGGTDHYNEQFF.